This T cell receptor (beta chain) was recovered during a study of blood T cell repertoires in COVID-19. At the level of the study: Specimens from acute and convalescent COVID-19 originated in the United States, Italy and Spain. PBMCs, B-cell-depleted T cells, or T cells provided the cDNA or gDNA that made up the material.

In the study's own analysis: Amplifying reference gene primers gave estimates of nucleated cell counts. Repertoires were generated with immunoSEQ multiplex PCR, while TCRdb's copy carries only in-frame clones and drops some. That table gives V, J and clone size, and the DNA gave D and trimming. The data contain about 190,000 clones, roughly four fifths of them singletons. The length of the CDR3 is 13 residues. The junction had 3 bases not matched to a gene; V was cut back by 2 bases and J by 10 bases. From germline, CDR1 is MNHNS and CDR2 SASEGT. This receptor was identified in a woman between 45 and 65 years old with acute or convalescent COVID-19. The specimen was peripheral blood. This chain connects TRBV6-1 to TRBJ2-1, with TRBD2 matching over 9 bases. The CDR3 reads CASSELRGGEQFF. The CDR3 DNA reads TGTGCCAGCAGTGAATTGCGGGGGGGGGAGCAGTTCTTC.